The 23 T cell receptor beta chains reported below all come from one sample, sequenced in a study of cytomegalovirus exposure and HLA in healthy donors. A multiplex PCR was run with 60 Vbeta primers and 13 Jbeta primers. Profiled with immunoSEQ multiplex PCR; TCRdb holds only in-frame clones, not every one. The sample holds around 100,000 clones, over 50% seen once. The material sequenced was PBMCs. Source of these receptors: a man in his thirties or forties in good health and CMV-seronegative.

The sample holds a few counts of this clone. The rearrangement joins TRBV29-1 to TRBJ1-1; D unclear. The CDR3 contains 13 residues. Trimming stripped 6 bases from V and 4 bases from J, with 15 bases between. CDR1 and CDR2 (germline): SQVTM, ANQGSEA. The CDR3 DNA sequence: TGCAGCGTGAGGCCTGGGGAGGCCACTGAAGCTTTCTTT. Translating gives CSVRPGEATEAFF.

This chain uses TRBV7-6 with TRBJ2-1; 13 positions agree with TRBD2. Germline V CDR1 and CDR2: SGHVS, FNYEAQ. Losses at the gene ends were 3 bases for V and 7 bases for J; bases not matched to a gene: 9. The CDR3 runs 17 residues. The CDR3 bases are TGTGCCAGCAGCTTGGGGACCGGACTAGCGGGGGAGAATGAGCAGTTCTTC. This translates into CASSLGTGLAGENEQFF.

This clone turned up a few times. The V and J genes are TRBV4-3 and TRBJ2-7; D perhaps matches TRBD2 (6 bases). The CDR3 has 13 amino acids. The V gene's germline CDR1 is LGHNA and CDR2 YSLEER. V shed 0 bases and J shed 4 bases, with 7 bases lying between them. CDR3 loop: CASSQERGYEQYF. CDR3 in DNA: TGCGCCAGCAGCCAAGAACGGGGGTACGAGCAGTACTTC.

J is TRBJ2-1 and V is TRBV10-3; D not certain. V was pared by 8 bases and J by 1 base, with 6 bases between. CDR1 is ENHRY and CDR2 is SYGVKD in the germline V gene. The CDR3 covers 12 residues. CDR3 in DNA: TGTGCCATCCGGGTTTCCTACAATGAGCAGTTCTTC. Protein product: CAIRVSYNEQFF.

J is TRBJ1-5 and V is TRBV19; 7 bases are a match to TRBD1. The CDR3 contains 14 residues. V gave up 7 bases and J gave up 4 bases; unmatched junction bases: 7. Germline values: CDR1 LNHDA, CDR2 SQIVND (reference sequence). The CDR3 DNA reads TGTGCCAGTAACCCGGGACAGAAGAATCAGCCCCAGCATTTT. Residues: CASNPGQKNQPQHF.

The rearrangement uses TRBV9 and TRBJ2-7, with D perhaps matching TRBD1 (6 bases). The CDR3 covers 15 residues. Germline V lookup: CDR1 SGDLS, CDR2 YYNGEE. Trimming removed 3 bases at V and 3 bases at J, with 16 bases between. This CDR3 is CASSGDGRGNYEQYF. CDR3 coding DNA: TGTGCCAGCAGCGGGGATGGCAGGGGAAACTACGAGCAGTACTTC.

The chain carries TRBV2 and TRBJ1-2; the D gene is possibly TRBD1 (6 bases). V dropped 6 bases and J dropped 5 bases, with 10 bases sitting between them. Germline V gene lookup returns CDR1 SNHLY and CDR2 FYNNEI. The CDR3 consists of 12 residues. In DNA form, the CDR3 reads TGTGCCAGCAGAGACAGGACATATGGCTACACCTTC. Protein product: CASRDRTYGYTF.

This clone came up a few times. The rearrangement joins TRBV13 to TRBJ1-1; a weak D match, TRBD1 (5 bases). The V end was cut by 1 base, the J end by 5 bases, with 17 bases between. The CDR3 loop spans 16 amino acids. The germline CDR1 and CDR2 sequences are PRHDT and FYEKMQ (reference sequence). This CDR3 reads CASSLEFNGGGTEAFF. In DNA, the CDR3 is TGTGCCAGCAGCTTAGAATTTAATGGGGGGGGGACTGAAGCTTTCTTT.

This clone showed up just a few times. The CDR3 bases are TGTGCCAGCAGGGACAGACACTACGAGCAGTACTTC. Its protein product is CASRDRHYEQYF. V gene TRBV6-5 combines with J gene TRBJ2-7; tentative D call: TRBD1 (6 bases). This CDR3 is built from 12 residues. Trimming removed 6 bases from V and 3 bases from J, with 9 bases in between. From germline, CDR1 is MNHEY and CDR2 SVGAGI.

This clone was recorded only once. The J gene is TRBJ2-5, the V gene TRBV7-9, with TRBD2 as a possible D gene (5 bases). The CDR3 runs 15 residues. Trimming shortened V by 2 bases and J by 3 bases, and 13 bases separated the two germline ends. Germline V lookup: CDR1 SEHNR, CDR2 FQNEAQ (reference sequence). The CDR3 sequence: CASSLSTPGKETQYF. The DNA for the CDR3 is TGTGCCAGCAGCTTATCAACGCCGGGGAAAGAGACCCAGTACTTC.

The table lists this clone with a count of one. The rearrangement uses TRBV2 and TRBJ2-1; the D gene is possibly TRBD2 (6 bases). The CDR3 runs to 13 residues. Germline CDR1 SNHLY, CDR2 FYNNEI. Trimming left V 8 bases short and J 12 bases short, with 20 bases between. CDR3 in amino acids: CASRKDSAGGQFF. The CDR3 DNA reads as TGTGCCAGCCGAAAGGATAGCGCCGGGGGGCAGTTCTTC.

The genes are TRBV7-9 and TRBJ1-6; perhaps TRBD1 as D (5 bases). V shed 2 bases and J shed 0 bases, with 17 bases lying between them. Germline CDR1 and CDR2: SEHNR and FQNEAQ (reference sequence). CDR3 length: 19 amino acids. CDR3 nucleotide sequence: TGTGCCAGCAGCTTATTTGGTGGGGCTGCAGACTCCTATAATTCACCCCTCCACTTT. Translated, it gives CASSLFGGAADSYNSPLHF.

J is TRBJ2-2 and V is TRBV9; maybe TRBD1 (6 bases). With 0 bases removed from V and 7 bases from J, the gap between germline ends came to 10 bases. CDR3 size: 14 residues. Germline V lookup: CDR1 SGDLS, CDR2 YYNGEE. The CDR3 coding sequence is TGTGCCAGCAGCGTAGAGGGGGAATTCGGGGAGCTGTTTTTT. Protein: CASSVEGEFGELFF.

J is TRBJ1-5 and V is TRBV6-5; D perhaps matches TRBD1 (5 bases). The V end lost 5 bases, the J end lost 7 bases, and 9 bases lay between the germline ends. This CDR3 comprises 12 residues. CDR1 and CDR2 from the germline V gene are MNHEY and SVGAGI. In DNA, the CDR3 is TGTGCCAGCAGTCAGGGTATGCAGCCCCAGCATTTT. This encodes CASSQGMQPQHF.

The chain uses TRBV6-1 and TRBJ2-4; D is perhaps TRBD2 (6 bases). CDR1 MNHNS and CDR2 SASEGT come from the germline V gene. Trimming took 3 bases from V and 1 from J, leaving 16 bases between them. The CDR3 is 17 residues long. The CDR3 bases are TGTGCCAGCAGTGAGGCATTGGGGCTAGCGGCCAAAAACATTCAGTACTTC. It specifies CASSEALGLAAKNIQYF.

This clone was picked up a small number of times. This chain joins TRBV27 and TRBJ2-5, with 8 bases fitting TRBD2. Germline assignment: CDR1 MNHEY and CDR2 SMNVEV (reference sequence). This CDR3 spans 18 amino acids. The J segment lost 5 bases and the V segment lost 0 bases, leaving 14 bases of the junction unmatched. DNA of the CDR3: TGTGCCAGCAGTTTATCGAGGCGGGGGGAGGGCCTTAGTGAGACCCAGTACTTC. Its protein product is CASSLSRRGEGLSETQYF.

The CDR3 DNA is TGTGCCAGCAGTGATTTGTCATTCCAAGAGACCCAGTACTTC. Its translation is CASSDLSFQETQYF. The chain uses TRBV25-1 and TRBJ2-5; D unclear. V gave up 3 bases and J gave up 1 base, with 9 bases separating them. The germline gives CDR1 MGHDK, CDR2 SYGVNS. The CDR3 is 14 amino acids.

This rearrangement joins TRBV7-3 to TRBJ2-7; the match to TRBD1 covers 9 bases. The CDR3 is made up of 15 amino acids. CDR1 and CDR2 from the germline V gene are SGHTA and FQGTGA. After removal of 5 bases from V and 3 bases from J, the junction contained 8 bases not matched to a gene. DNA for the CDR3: TGTGCCAGCAGCCCTACAGGGGGCGCTTTCTACGAGCAGTACTTC. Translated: CASSPTGGAFYEQYF.

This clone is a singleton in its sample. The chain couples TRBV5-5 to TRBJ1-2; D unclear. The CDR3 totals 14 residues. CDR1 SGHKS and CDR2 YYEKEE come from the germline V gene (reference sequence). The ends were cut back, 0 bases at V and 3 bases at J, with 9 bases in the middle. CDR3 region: CASSLERLYYGYTF. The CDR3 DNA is TGTGCCAGCAGCTTGGAGCGACTGTACTATGGCTACACCTTC.

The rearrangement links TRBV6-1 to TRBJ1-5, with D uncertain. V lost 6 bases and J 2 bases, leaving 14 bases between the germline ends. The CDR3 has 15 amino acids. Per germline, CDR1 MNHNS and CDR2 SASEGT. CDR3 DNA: TGTGCCAGCAGCCACGGGAGGGCGGGCAATCAGCCCCAGCATTTT. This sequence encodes CASSHGRAGNQPQHF.

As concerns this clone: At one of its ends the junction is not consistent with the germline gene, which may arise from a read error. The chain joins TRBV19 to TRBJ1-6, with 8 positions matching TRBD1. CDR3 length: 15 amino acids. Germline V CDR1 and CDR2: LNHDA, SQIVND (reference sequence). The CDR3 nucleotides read TGTGCCAGTACTATACAGGGGGCCTATAATTCACCCCTCCACTTT. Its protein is CASTIQGAYNSPLHF.

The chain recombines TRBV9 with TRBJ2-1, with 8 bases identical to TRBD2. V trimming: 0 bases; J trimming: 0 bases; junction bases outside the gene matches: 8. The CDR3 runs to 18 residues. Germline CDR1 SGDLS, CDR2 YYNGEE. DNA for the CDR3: TGTGCCAGCAGCGTAGTTAGCGGGGACCTTAGCTCCTACAATGAGCAGTTCTTC. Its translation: CASSVVSGDLSSYNEQFF.

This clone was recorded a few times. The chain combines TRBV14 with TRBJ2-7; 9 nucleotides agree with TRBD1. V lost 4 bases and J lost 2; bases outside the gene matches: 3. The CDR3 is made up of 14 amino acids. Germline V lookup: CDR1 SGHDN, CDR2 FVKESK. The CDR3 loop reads CASSPRQGAYEQYF. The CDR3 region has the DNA TGTGCCAGCAGCCCCAGACAGGGGGCCTACGAGCAGTACTTC.